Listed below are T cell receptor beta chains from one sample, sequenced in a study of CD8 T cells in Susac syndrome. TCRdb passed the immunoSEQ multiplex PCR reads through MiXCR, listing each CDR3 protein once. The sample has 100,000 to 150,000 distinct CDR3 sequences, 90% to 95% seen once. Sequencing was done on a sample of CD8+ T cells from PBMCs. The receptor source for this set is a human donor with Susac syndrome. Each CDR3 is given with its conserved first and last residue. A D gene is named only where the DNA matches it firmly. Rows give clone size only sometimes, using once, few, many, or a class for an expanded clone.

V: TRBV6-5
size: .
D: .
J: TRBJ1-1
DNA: TGTGCCAGCAGTTACAAGCCAGGCCCTGCGAGAGCTTTCTTT
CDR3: CASSYKPGPARAFF

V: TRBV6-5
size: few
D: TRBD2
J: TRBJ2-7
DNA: TGTGCCAGCAGTTTCAGCGGGGGGGCCTACGAGCAGTACTTC
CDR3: CASSFSGGAYEQYF

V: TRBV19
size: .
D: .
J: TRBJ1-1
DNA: TGTGCCAGTGGGTCGAGGGAGGGGAACACTGAAGCTTTCTTT
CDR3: CASGSREGNTEAFF

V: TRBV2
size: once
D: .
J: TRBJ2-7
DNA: TGTGCCAGCAGTGGAGGGGGCTACGAGCAGTACTTC
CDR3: CASSGGGYEQYF

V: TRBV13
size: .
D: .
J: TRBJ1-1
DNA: TGTGCCACCAAACAGGAGATGAACACTGAAGCTTTCTTT
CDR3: CATKQEMNTEAFF

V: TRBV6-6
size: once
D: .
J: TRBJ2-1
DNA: TGTGCCAGCAGTAAGGGAGGGGGCTCCTACAATGAGCAGTTCTTC
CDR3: CASSKGGGSYNEQFF

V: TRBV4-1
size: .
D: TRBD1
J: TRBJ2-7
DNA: TGCGCCAGCAGCGCTACATACAGGGGTGAGCAGTACTTC
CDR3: CASSATYRGEQYF

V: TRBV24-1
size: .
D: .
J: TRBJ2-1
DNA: TGTGCCACCAGTGATGACCGAGACACATACAATGAGCAGTTCTTC
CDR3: CATSDDRDTYNEQFF

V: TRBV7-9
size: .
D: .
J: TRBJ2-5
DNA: TGTGCCAGCAGCCAGGACGAGTTGGCACAACCGAAAGAGACCCAGTACTTC
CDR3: CASSQDELAQPKETQYF

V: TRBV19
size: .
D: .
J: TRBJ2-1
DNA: TGTGCCAGTAGTATGGGACCGAGCTCCTACAATGAGCAGTTCTTC
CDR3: CASSMGPSSYNEQFF

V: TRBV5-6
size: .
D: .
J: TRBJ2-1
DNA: TGTGCCAGCAGCTTGCAGGGTTACTCCTACAATGAGCAGTTCTTC
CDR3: CASSLQGYSYNEQFF

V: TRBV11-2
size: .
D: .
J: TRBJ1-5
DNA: TGTGCCAGCAGCTTTTCCACCACTCCCAATCAGCCCCAGCATTTT
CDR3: CASSFSTTPNQPQHF

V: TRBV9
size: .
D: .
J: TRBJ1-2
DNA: TGTGCCAGCAGCGTAGGAGGGGGCTATGGCTACACCTTC
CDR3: CASSVGGGYGYTF

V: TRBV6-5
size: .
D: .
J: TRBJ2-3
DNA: TGTGCCAGCGGAGCTAGTACGCAGTATTTT
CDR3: CASGASTQYF

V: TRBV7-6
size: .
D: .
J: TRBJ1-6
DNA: TGTGCCAGCAGCTTCCGACAGGAAAATAATTCACCCCTCCACTTT
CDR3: CASSFRQENNSPLHF

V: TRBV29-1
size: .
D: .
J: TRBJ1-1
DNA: TGCAGCGTTGACGAGGGACGTCGGACTGAAGCTTTCTTT
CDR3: CSVDEGRRTEAFF

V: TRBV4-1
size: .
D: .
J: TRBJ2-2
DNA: TGCGCCAGCAGCCAAGATGATAACGGAAACCCCGGGGAGCTGTTTTTT
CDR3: CASSQDDNGNPGELFF

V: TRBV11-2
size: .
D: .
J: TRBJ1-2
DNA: TGTGCCAACAGCTTAGTTGGGGGAGCTTATGGCTACACCTTC
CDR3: CANSLVGGAYGYTF

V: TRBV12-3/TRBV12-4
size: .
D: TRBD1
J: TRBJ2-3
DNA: TGTGCCAGCAGTTTCCTCGGACAGGGCAACACAGATACGCAGTATTTT
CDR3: CASSFLGQGNTDTQYF

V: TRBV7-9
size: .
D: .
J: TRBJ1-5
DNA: TGTGCCAGCAGCCCTGTCGGGGGGCTGGGTCAGCCCCAGCATTTT
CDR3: CASSPVGGLGQPQHF

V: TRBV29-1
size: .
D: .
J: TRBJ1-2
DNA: TGCAGCGCTGTAGTGGCGGCCAAACGAGACTATGGCTACACCTTC
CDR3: CSAVVAAKRDYGYTF

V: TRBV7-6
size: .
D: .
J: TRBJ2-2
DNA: TGTGCCAGCAGCTCCCGGTCTAACACCGGGGAGCTGTTTTTT
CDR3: CASSSRSNTGELFF

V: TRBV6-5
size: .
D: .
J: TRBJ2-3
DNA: TGTGCCAGCAGTTACACCCCTCTCACAGATACGCAGTATTTT
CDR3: CASSYTPLTDTQYF

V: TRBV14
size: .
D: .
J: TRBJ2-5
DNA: TGTGCCAGCAGCCAAGATCACGGCTGGGCGGAGACCCAGTACTTC
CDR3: CASSQDHGWAETQYF

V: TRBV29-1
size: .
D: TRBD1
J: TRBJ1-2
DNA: TGCAGCGTTGACGGGACAGAGACTCCACTTAACTATGGCTACACCTTC
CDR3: CSVDGTETPLNYGYTF

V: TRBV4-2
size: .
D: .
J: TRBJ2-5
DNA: TGTGCCAGCAGCTTCGGTTGGGAGACCCAGTACTTC
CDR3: CASSFGWETQYF

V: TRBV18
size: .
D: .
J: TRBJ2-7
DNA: TGTGCCAGCTCACCGGGTGACTCCTACGAGCAGTACTTC
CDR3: CASSPGDSYEQYF

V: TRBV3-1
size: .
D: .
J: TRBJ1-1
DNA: TGTGCCAGCAGCCTTCCGGCCACAGACCTCACTGAAGCTTTCTTT
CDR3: CASSLPATDLTEAFF